What follows are 19 T cell receptor beta chains derived from one specimen sequenced in a study of a mutant IDH1 vaccine in newly diagnosed glioma. Assay: immunoSEQ multiplex PCR; the TCRdb copy retains only in-frame clones and omits some. Among tens of thousands of clones listed, 85% to 95% were seen once. These receptors' targets are unknown. Time point of the sample: week 23, last vaccination. Each dose of the vaccine consisted of 300 ug of mutant IDH1 20-mer peptide, with topical imiquimod. Sequenced here: PBMCs, sampled from a glioma patient whose treatment included an IDH1 peptide vaccine. The receptor source for this set is a man aged 45-60 years with glioma.

V usage is TRBV28 and J usage is TRBJ1-5, with TRBD1 as a possible D gene (5 bases). Germline V gives CDR1 MDHEN, CDR2 SYDVKM. The CDR3 runs to 14 residues. The ends were cut back, 5 bases at V and 5 bases at J, with 13 bases in the middle. The CDR3 DNA reads as TGTGCCAGCAGTACCATCAGGGTGGATCAGCCCCAGCATTTT. It encodes CASSTIRVDQPQHF.

This chain links TRBV15 with TRBJ2-2; D is unresolved. The CDR3 extends over 13 amino acids. V lost 3 bases and J lost 1, with 3 bases in between. Germline CDR1 reads LNHNV; CDR2 reads YYDKDF (reference sequence). CDR3 in amino acids: CATSSGNTGELFF. CDR3 bases: TGTGCCACCAGCAGCGGGAACACCGGGGAGCTGTTTTTT.

This rearrangement joins TRBV5-8 to TRBJ2-7, with TRBD1 matching over 8 bases. Germline-derived CDR1 and CDR2 are SGHTS and YDEGEE. V was pared by 5 bases and J by 2 bases, with 6 bases of the junction left unmatched. The CDR3 extends over 14 amino acids. The CDR3 here is CASRDRQGTYEQYF. CDR3 DNA sequence: TGTGCCAGCAGAGATAGACAGGGGACCTACGAGCAGTACTTC. Full variable domain (outside the CDR3, taken from reference TRBV5-8 and TRBJ2-7): EAGVTQSPTHLIKTRGQQATLRCSPISGHTSVYWYQQALGLGLQFLLWYDEGEERNRGNFPPRFSGRQFPNYSSELNVNALELEDSALYLCASRDRQGTYEQYFGPGTRLTVT.

This sequence joins TRBV6-5 and TRBJ2-7, with 11 bases identical to TRBD1. From germline, CDR1 is MNHEY and CDR2 SVGAGI. Trimming removed 6 bases from V and 2 bases from J; junction bases left unmatched: 6. CDR3 size: 15 residues. This CDR3 reads CASRGGQGATYEQYF. The CDR3 bases are TGTGCCAGCAGGGGAGGACAGGGGGCTACCTACGAGCAGTACTTC.

This sequence joins TRBV4-1 and TRBJ1-3; tentatively, D is TRBD1 (6 bases). Trimming pared 0 bases from V and 0 bases from J, leaving 9 bases between. This CDR3 is built from 16 residues. Germline V gene lookup returns CDR1 MGHRA and CDR2 YSYEKL. Here the CDR3 reads CASSQDDRSSGNTIYF. Written as DNA, the CDR3 is TGCGCCAGCAGCCAAGATGACAGGTCCTCTGGAAACACCATATATTTT.

This clone was seen a handful of times. CDR3 region: CASSQDGVTEAFF. In DNA form, the CDR3 reads TGTGCCAGCAGCCAAGATGGAGTTACTGAAGCTTTCTTT. The rearrangement joins TRBV4-2 to TRBJ1-1, with D hard to call. CDR3 size: 13 residues. The V end was cut by 0 bases, the J end by 5 bases, with 7 bases between. CDR1 and CDR2 (germline): LGHNA, YNFKEQ.

The rearrangement links TRBV5-1 to TRBJ1-2; D unclear. CDR1 is SGHRS, CDR2 YFSETQ, per germline. Trimming pared 4 bases from V and 0 bases from J, leaving 13 bases between. The CDR3 totals 15 residues. The CDR3 nucleotides are TGCGCCAGCAGCCTGGGCCAATCCGCTAACTATGGCTACACCTTC. Amino acids: CASSLGQSANYGYTF. Full variable domain (outside the CDR3, taken from reference TRBV5-1 and TRBJ1-2): KAGVTQTPRYLIKTRGQQVTLSCSPISGHRSVSWYQQTPGQGLQFLFEYFSETQRNKGNFPGRFSGRQFSNSRSEMNVSTLELGDSALYLCASSLGQSANYGYTFGSGTRLTVV.

The CDR3: CASSVVEGGHTGELFF. DNA of the CDR3: TGTGCCAGCAGCGTAGTTGAGGGGGGGCACACCGGGGAGCTGTTTTTT. The rearrangement uses TRBV9 and TRBJ2-2, with TRBD2 as a possible D gene (7 bases). Germline V gives CDR1 SGDLS, CDR2 YYNGEE. V lost 0 bases and J 3 bases, leaving 12 bases between the germline ends. This CDR3 has 16 residues.

The chain links TRBV6-1 to TRBJ1-5; D is unclear. Germline CDR1 reads MNHNS; CDR2 reads SASEGT. CDR3 length: 14 amino acids. Trimming removed 8 bases from V and 3 bases from J, with 14 bases in between. CDR3 in DNA: TGTGCCAGCTTCGGAGGGTCTTACAATCAGCCCCAGCATTTT. It is translated as CASFGGSYNQPQHF.

The chain recombines TRBV6-6 with TRBJ1-3; D gene unclear. Germline CDR1 and CDR2: MNHNY and SVGAGI (reference sequence). V lost 7 bases, J lost 4 bases, and 8 bases lay in between. This CDR3 has 12 residues. The CDR3 sequence: CASNSRGNTIYF. The CDR3 DNA follows: TGTGCCAGCAATTCGAGGGGAAACACCATATATTTT.

This chain links TRBV4-3 with TRBJ2-5; D may match TRBD1 or TRBD2 (6 bases each). The CDR3 is 14 residues long. CDR1 is LGHNA, CDR2 YSLEER, per germline. V lost 4 bases and J lost 3, with 12 bases in between. The CDR3 bases are TGCGCCAGCAGCCCGAGGGGGAGGAAAGAGACCCAGTACTTC. Translation gives CASSPRGRKETQYF.

The chain joins TRBV7-9 to TRBJ2-5; D is unclear. The V gene's germline CDR1 is SEHNR and CDR2 FQNEAQ (reference sequence). V gave up 3 bases and J gave up 1 base, with 9 bases separating them. The length of the CDR3 is 14 residues. The CDR3 sequence: CASSFESVQETQYF. CDR3 nucleotides: TGTGCCAGCAGCTTCGAATCCGTCCAAGAGACCCAGTACTTC.

The chain couples TRBV29-1 to TRBJ2-7, with 13 bases identical to TRBD2. The germline V gene has CDR1 SQVTM and CDR2 ANQGSEA. The CDR3 contains 15 residues. V was pared by 6 bases and J by 6 bases, with 11 bases of the junction left unmatched. The CDR3 coding sequence is TGCAGCGTGCTCGGACTAGCGGGAGTGGTAGGCGAGCAGTACTTC. Translation: CSVLGLAGVVGEQYF.

This clone occurred once. The genes are TRBV7-9 and TRBJ2-7, with 9 bases identical to TRBD1. Looked up from germline, CDR1 is SEHNR and CDR2 is FQNEAQ (reference sequence). V was clipped by 1 base and J by 3 bases; unmatched bases: 4. This CDR3 spans 15 amino acids. The CDR3 nucleotides read TGTGCCAGCAGCTTAGGGGACAGGGTTGTCTACGAGCAGTACTTC. Amino acids: CASSLGDRVVYEQYF.

The CDR3 spells CASSLEGASSYNSPLHF. CDR3 coding DNA: TGTGCCAGCAGCTTAGAAGGGGCGAGCTCCTATAATTCACCCCTCCACTTT. The chain uses TRBV7-2 and TRBJ1-6; D may be TRBD1 (5 bases). V lost 1 base and J 0 bases, leaving 10 bases between the germline ends. Germline values: CDR1 SGHTA, CDR2 FQGNSA. The CDR3 is 17 residues long. Variable domain in full (rest from reference TRBV7-2 and TRBJ1-6): GAGVSQSPSNKVTEKGKDVELRCDPISGHTALYWYRQSLGQGLEFLIYFQGNSAPDKSGLPSDRFSAERTGGSVSTLTIQRTQQEDSAVYLCASSLEGASSYNSPLHFGNGTRLTVT.

The V call is TRBV19, the J call TRBJ1-1; D uncertain. The CDR3 consists of 13 residues. The V gene lost 1 base and the J gene lost 3 bases, with 6 bases spanning the gap. In germline, CDR1 is LNHDA, CDR2 SQIVND (reference sequence). CDR3 sequence: CASSIVADTEAFF. CDR3 sequence (DNA): TGTGCCAGTAGTATAGTCGCGGACACTGAAGCTTTCTTT.

This sequence joins TRBV10-2 and TRBJ1-1, with a possible D match to TRBD1 (6 bases). The CDR3 loop spans 13 amino acids. The V and J ends lost 10 bases and 2 bases respectively, with 14 bases between them. In germline, CDR1 is WSHSY, CDR2 SAAADI. The CDR3 spells CATVLQGNTEAFF. The CDR3 DNA reads as TGCGCCACCGTTCTACAGGGAAACACTGAAGCTTTCTTT.

The chain uses TRBV2 and TRBJ2-2, with D possibly called TRBD1 or TRBD2 (5 bases each). CDR1 and CDR2 (germline): SNHLY, FYNNEI. The V end lost 1 base, the J end lost 6 bases, and 6 bases lay between the germline ends. CDR3 length equals 13 residues. CDR3 sequence: CASSEGDPGELFF. For the CDR3, the DNA is TGTGCCAGCAGTGAAGGGGACCCCGGGGAGCTGTTTTTT.

The rearrangement joins TRBV7-9 to TRBJ1-4; D might be TRBD1 (6 bases). Germline assignment: CDR1 SEHNR and CDR2 FQNEAQ (reference sequence). The CDR3 contains 14 residues. V lost 7 bases, J lost 4 bases, and 13 bases lay in between. The CDR3 DNA is TGTGCCAGCACACGGGGGCGGATTAATGAAAAACTGTTTTTT. As protein: CASTRGRINEKLFF.